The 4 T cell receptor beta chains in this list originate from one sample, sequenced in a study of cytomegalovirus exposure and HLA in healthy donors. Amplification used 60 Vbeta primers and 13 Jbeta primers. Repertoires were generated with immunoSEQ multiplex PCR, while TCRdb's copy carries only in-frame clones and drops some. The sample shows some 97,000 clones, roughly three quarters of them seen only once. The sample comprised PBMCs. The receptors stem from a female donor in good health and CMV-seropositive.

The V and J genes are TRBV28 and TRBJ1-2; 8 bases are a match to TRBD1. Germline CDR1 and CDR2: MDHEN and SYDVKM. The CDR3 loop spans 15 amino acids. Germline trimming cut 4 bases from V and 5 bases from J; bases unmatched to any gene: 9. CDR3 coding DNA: TGTGCCAGCAGTTCCGGACAGGGCCGAGGGTATGGCTACACCTTC. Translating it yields CASSSGQGRGYGYTF.

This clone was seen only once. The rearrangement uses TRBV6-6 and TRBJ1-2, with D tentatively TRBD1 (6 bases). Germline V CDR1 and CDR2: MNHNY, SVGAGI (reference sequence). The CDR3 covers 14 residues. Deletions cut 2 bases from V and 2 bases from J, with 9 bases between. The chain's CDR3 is CASSYKGQNYGYTF. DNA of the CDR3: TGTGCCAGCAGTTACAAAGGACAGAACTATGGCTACACCTTC.

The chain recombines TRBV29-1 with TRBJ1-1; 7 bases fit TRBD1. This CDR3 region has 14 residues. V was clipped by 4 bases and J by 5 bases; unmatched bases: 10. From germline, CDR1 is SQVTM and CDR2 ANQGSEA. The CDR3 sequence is CSVGAPGGWTEAFF. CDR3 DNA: TGCAGCGTTGGGGCCCCAGGGGGATGGACTGAAGCTTTCTTT.

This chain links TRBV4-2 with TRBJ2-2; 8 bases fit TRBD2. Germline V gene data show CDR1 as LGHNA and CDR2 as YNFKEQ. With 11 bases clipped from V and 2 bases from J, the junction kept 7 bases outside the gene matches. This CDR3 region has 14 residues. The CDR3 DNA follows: TGTGCCTCCCTAGCGGGCCTAAACACCGGGGAGCTGTTTTTT. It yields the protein CASLAGLNTGELFF.